Sequencing of this TCR beta chain was carried out in a study of blood T cell repertoires in COVID-19. Study-level information: COVID-19 samples, acute and convalescent, were from the United States, Italy and Spain. Sample material is recorded as cDNA or gDNA derived from T cells, B-cell-depleted T cells, or PBMCs.

The CDR3 has 16 amino acids. The V end was cut by 1 base, the J end by 0 bases, with 13 bases between. CDR1 SGHDT and CDR2 YYEEEE come from the germline V gene. Per the original methods: Estimation of nucleated cell counts was performed using reference gene primer amplification. Assay used: immunoSEQ multiplex PCR; TCRdb lists only in-frame clones, some missing. V, J and clone size are taken as reported in that table, and D and trimming were inferred from the DNA itself. The sample lists about 150,000 clones, around 92% occurring once. The chain combines TRBV5-6 with TRBJ1-2; maybe TRBD1 (5 bases). The sample comprised peripheral blood. This clonotype was sampled from a man between 60 and 75 years old with acute or convalescent COVID-19. The CDR3 spells CASSLTQGSANYGYTF. In DNA form, the CDR3 reads TGTGCCAGCAGCTTGACCCAGGGATCAGCTAACTATGGCTACACCTTC.